The rows below give T cell receptor beta chains drawn from one sample of a study of cytomegalovirus exposure and HLA in healthy donors. The data were produced by immunoSEQ multiplex PCR, yet TCRdb's version contains in-frame clones alone and is incomplete. This sample has about 120,000 clones; more than 70% occur once, and the top ten carry under 5%. The specimen was PBMCs. The receptors were gathered from a man aged 18-30 years in good health and CMV-seronegative. CDR3s leave out the opening cysteine and the closing phenylalanine or tryptophan.

v_call cdr3_aa
TRBV30 AWAQGETSGNTIY
TRBV20-1 SAASGNEQF
TRBV7-2 ASSLNRGTSYEQY
TRBV6-1 ASSEPGFTQPQH
TRBV5-4 ASSLDSAYGYT
TRBV7-6 ASSLGPGAPNEKLF
TRBV19 ASSKGQGMTEAF
TRBV19 ASSSGLADTDTQY
TRBV2 ASRLRVQSNQPQH
TRBV7-2 ASSARDFLGEQY
TRBV5-1 ASSLGQLNTGELF
TRBV7-2 ASSLWQYNEQF
TRBV7-2 ASSLQPTSGGAFEQF
TRBV7-9 ASGEAAYNEQF
TRBV7-8 ASSYQGAGNQPQH
TRBV5-4 ASSLAGSDYTYEQY
TRBV5-8 ASSLMGQGRTGETQY
TRBV15 ATSREGPLNTEAF
TRBV9 ASSHNGLADNWANTGELF
TRBV27 ASSLQGGNYGYT
TRBV27 ASSLRGQGTGYT
TRBV6-5 ASSQRNEQY
TRBV29-1 SVDDSNYEQY
TRBV6-4 ASSERRGLEQF
TRBV2 ASRVDRGLASGYT
TRBV6-5 ASSQNSYGYT
TRBV7-9 ASGLAGGEDTQY
TRBV10-3 AISGARAGTDTQY
TRBV19 ASSTDRGATGELF
TRBV29-1 SVHGGRAEVNEQF
TRBV7-9 ASSWGLTDSYEQY
TRBV7-6 ASSLAPRGTWQETQY
TRBV7-9 ASSLALGQNNEQF
TRBV6-5 ASSSPRDYGGELF
TRBV5-1 ASSLEVQGFYYGYT
TRBV6-5 ASTPGVGNQPQH
TRBV5-6 ASSLAGQIPTKQETQY
TRBV10-3 AISRDINYEQY
TRBV5-1 ATPVGQGQETQY
TRBV7-8 ASSPWTGGNSYEQY
TRBV10-1 ASSDPLGGATGELF
TRBV27 ASSAVSQGNYGYT
TRBV5-5 ASSLYVAGRDDEQF
TRBV10-3 ATGGTEQY